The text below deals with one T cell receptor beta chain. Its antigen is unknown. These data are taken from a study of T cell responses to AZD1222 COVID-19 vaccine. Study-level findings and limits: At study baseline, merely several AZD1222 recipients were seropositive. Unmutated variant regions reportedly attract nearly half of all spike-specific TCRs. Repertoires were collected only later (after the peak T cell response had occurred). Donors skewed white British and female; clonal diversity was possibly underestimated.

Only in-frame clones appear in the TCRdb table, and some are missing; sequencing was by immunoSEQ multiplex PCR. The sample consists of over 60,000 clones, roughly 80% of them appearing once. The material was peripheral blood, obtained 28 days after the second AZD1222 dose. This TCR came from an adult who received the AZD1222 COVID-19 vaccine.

In DNA form, the CDR3 reads TGTGCCAGCAGTGAATCCGGGACAGGGTCCGATGAGCAGTACTTC. Its translation is CASSESGTGSDEQYF. V and J are TRBV6-1 and TRBJ2-7; 9 nucleotides agree with TRBD1. Germline V lookup: CDR1 MNHNS, CDR2 SASEGT. The CDR3 sequence is 15 residues long. With 2 bases clipped from V and 7 bases from J, the junction kept 9 bases outside the gene matches.